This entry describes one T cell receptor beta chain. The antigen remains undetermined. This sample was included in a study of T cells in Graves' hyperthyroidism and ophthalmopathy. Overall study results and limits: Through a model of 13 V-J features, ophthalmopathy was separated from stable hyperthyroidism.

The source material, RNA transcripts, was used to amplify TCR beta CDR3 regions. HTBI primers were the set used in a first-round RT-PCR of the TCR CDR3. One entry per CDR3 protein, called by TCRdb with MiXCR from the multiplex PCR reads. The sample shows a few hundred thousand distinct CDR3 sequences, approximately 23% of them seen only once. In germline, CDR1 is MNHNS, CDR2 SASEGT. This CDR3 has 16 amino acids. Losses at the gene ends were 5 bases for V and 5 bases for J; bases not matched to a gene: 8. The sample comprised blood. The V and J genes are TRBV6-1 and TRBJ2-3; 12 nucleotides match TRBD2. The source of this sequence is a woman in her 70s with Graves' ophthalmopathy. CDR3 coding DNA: TGTGCCAGCAGTTCAACGACTAGCGGGAGAATAGATACGCAGTATTTT. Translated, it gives CASSSTTSGRIDTQYF.